This entry concerns a single T cell receptor beta chain. Its target is not known. The CDR3 has 12 residues. Germline values: CDR1 MNHEY, CDR2 SVGAGI. The V end lost 10 bases, the J end lost 8 bases, and 15 bases lay between the germline ends. The data were taken from a study of identical twins. Study conclusions and caveats: Cross-sectional statistical analysis was relied on for the conclusions, without the same donors being followed.

TCRdb fed the 5' RACE reads into MiXCR, producing one record per CDR3 protein. The sample yields under 400,000 distinct CDR3 sequences, approximately 9.1% seen once. The chain joins TRBV6-5 to TRBJ2-4; perhaps TRBD1 as D (6 bases). Sequencing was carried out using naive T cells sorted from blood. The clonotype originates from a woman aged 45-65 years in good health. CDR3 sequence (DNA): TGTGCCACCAAAACAGGGACGGACATTCAGTACTTC. Amino acid sequence: CATKTGTDIQYF.